One and the same sample provided the 26 T cell receptor beta chains below, sequenced in a study of tumor-infiltrating lymphocytes in primary liver carcinoma. TCR beta cDNA was made from 400 to 500 ng total RNA with a constant-region primer. TCR beta libraries came from three nested multiplex PCR rounds using slightly modified ARM-PCR. TRBV1-TRBV30 forward and Cbeta reverse primers drove the first two approximately 10-cycle rounds. TCRdb re-derived calls from the multiplex PCR reads in MiXCR, one entry per CDR3 protein. The data hold approximately 110,000 distinct CDR3 sequences, with under 65% observed a single time. The roughly 19-33 mg bulk tissue piece was not sorted before simultaneous RNA and DNA extraction. Sequences were obtained from liver tumor tissue from sampling region 3. Subset in this sample: tumor region T3, left-lateral pole. Receptors were obtained from a woman aged 60-75 years with primary liver carcinoma and hepatitis B virus infection.

The rearrangement uses TRBV7-8 and TRBJ2-1, with TRBD2 identical over 7 bases. CDR1 and CDR2 from the germline V gene are SGHVS and FQNEAQ. There are 16 residues in the CDR3. V gave up 1 base and J gave up 8 bases; unmatched junction bases: 11. The CDR3 is CASSLGQAGSWDEQFF. The CDR3 DNA reads as TGTGCCAGCAGCTTAGGACAAGCGGGATCCTGGGATGAGCAGTTCTTC.

Turning to this clonotype: This sequence may be a read error, since a much larger clone differs from it by one base. The chain has TRBV10-1 and TRBJ2-2; D remains unclear. Germline-derived CDR1 and CDR2 are WNHNN and SYGVQD (reference sequence). This CDR3 region has 13 residues. The CDR3 sequence is CARSAPDRGELFF. In DNA, the CDR3 is TGCGCCAGGAGTGCCCCGGACCGCGGGGAGCTGTTTTTT.

To note about this clonotype: Given a much more abundant clone one base away, this may be a read error. The V call is TRBV7-9, the J call TRBJ1-4; unclear D gene. The CDR3 totals 15 residues. Germline V lookup: CDR1 SEHNR, CDR2 FQNEAQ (reference sequence). The CDR3 nucleotides read TGTGCCAGCAGCTTAGATTTCGCCGTTAATGAAAAACTGTCTTTT. Residues: CASSLDFAVNEKLSF.

This clonotype was seen ten or more times. The chain carries TRBV12-3 or TRBV12-4 and TRBJ1-5, with D tentatively TRBD1 (5 bases). This CDR3 contains 14 residues. The V and J ends lost 5 bases and 0 bases respectively, with 8 bases between them. CDR3 amino acids: CASSLQDSNQPQHF. CDR3 nucleotides: TGTGCCAGCAGTCTACAGGATAGCAATCAGCCCCAGCATTTT.

This clonotype has a count of ten or more. The gene calls are TRBV30 and TRBJ2-3; a possible D gene is TRBD1 (5 bases). Between the trimmed V and J ends, which lost 1 base and 8 bases, there was a span of 10 bases. The CDR3 extends over 12 amino acids. Germline-derived CDR1 and CDR2 are GTSNPN and SVGIG (reference sequence). The CDR3 sequence: CAWSGQSRTQYF. The DNA of the CDR3 is TGTGCCTGGAGTGGACAGTCACGTACGCAGTATTTT.

This clonotype was detected a few times. The genes are TRBV30 and TRBJ1-1; 8 bases line up with TRBD1. Looked up from germline, CDR1 is GTSNPN and CDR2 is SVGIG (reference sequence). The trim removed 4 bases at V and 4 bases at J, leaving 5 bases unmatched. This CDR3 spans 13 amino acids. The CDR3 sequence is CAWITGGVTEAFF. In nucleotides, the CDR3 is TGTGCCTGGATAACAGGGGGAGTCACTGAAGCTTTCTTT.

This clonotype was recorded many times. The rearrangement joins TRBV5-4 to TRBJ2-1; TRBD2 might be the D (6 bases). Germline lookup yields CDR1 SGHNT and CDR2 YYREEE (reference sequence). The CDR3 covers 16 residues. Trimming pared 4 bases from V and 9 bases from J, leaving 23 bases between. CDR3 nucleotides: TGTGCCAGCAGCAACGCGGCCGGGAGAGGAAAAAGTGAGCAGTTCTTC. Translation gives CASSNAAGRGKSEQFF.

The CDR3 spells CASSLVGGRTGEQFF. The CDR3 coding sequence is TGTGCCAGCAGCTTAGTAGGCGGGAGGACGGGCGAGCAGTTCTTC. The gene calls are TRBV11-3 and TRBJ2-1; 8 positions agree with TRBD2. Looked up from germline, CDR1 is SGHNT and CDR2 is YENEEA. V lost 1 base to trimming and J lost 10 bases; unmatched junction nucleotides: 9. CDR3 length: 15 residues.

This clonotype was seen just once. A read error is likely, as this CDR3 ends without the conserved phenylalanine or tryptophan. J is TRBJ1-6 and V is TRBV10-2, with 8 nucleotides matching TRBD1. The V gene's germline CDR1 is WSHSY and CDR2 SAAADI. This CDR3 has 14 residues. CDR3 region: CASRSGQGNSPLHI. The CDR3 DNA is TGTGCCAGCAGATCTGGACAGGGTAATTCACCCCTCCACATT.

Note on this clonotype: No conserved phenylalanine or tryptophan ends this CDR3, so it is likely a read error. Because the CDR3's place on the DNA is in doubt, the DNA is left out and the CDR3 is given as listed by TCRdb. The chain carries TRBV4-2 and TRBJ2-5; the D call in the table, TRBD2, was not verified against the DNA. The CDR3 spans 16 residues, counting both ends. Germline CDR1 and CDR2: LGHNA and YNFKEQ. The CDR3: CASSPRLAGILETRYS.

Turning to this clonotype: A much larger clonotype is one base distant, so this may be a read error. CDR3 sequence (DNA): TGCGCCAGCAGTGTGACTAGCGGGTACGAGCAGTACTTC. It translates to CASSVTSGYEQYF. The chain recombines TRBV10-2 with TRBJ2-7; TRBD2 agrees at 10 bases. The CDR3 runs 13 residues. Germline V CDR1 and CDR2: WSHSY, SAAADI. With V trimmed by 4 bases and J by 4 bases, 1 base remained unmatched.

This clonotype was detected ten times or more. The rearrangement uses TRBV29-1 and TRBJ1-2; D remains ambiguous. CDR1 and CDR2 (germline): SQVTM, ANQGSEA. This CDR3 has 13 amino acids. The V end was cut by 2 bases, the J end by 2 bases, with 9 bases between. CDR3 amino acids: CSVELVANYGYTF. Here the CDR3 DNA reads TGCAGCGTTGAATTGGTGGCAAACTATGGCTACACCTTC.

Only a few counts were recorded for this clonotype. The V gene is TRBV28, the J gene TRBJ1-5, with unresolved D. Germline CDR1 is MDHEN and CDR2 is SYDVKM. This CDR3 is 14 amino acids long. V was clipped by 5 bases and J by 3 bases, with 11 bases between them. The CDR3 DNA follows: TGTGCCAGCAGTCCCACGGAAGTCAATCAGCCCCAGCATTTT. It specifies CASSPTEVNQPQHF.

The table lists this clonotype with many counts. This chain links TRBV4-2 with TRBJ1-2, with D maybe TRBD1 (5 bases). This CDR3 comprises 15 residues. Germline CDR1 reads LGHNA; CDR2 reads YNFKEQ. V gave up 3 bases and J gave up 8 bases, with 19 bases separating them. DNA of the CDR3: TGTGCCAGCAGCCACTCCCTCGGGACCAGTAGAGGCTACACCTTC. It translates to CASSHSLGTSRGYTF.

With regard to this clonotype: A read error may account for a junction end that differs from germline. J is TRBJ1-1 and V is TRBV6-1; 7 bases match TRBD1. CDR3 size: 12 residues. Germline V gene lookup returns CDR1 MNHNS and CDR2 SASEGT. CDR3 region: CAISDRVTGAFF. In DNA form, the CDR3 reads TGTGCCATCAGTGACAGGGTTACTGGAGCTTTCTTT.

Only a few counts were recorded for this clonotype. The chain couples TRBV6-1 to TRBJ2-7; D is perhaps TRBD1 (5 bases). V shed 5 bases and J shed 0 bases, with 17 bases lying between them. Looked up from germline, CDR1 is MNHNS and CDR2 is SASEGT. This CDR3 has 16 residues. CDR3 loop: CASSTIGARGSYEQYV. The CDR3 nucleotides read TGTGCCAGCAGTACTATAGGGGCCCGCGGCTCCTACGAGCAGTACGTC.

This clonotype was recorded only once. Relative to the germline gene, one junction end is altered; a read error may explain this. The rearrangement joins TRBV11-2 to TRBJ1-2; tentative D call: TRBD1 (5 bases). Germline-derived CDR1 and CDR2 are SGHAT and FQNNGV. CDR3 size: 17 residues. The CDR3: CASSSDPIRALRYGCAF. DNA for the CDR3: TGTGCCAGCAGCTCAGATCCGATCAGGGCGCTGCGCTATGGCTGCGCCTTC.

The V and J genes are TRBV4-1 and TRBJ2-2; the D gene is possibly TRBD2 (6 bases). Germline V gene lookup returns CDR1 MGHRA and CDR2 YSYEKL. Trimming pared 1 base from V and 7 bases from J, leaving 13 bases between. This CDR3 has 15 amino acids. Here the CDR3 reads CASSQVEGPCGELFF. The CDR3 DNA reads TGCGCCAGCAGCCAAGTGGAGGGACCGTGCGGGGAGCTGTTTTTT.

As for this clonotype: The junction shows a germline mismatch at one end, possibly a read error. CDR3 sequence (DNA): TGTGCCAGCAGCTTAGCGCGATACAGAAACACTGAAGCTATCTTT. This codes for CASSLARYRNTEAIF. The V gene is TRBV7-9, the J gene TRBJ1-1; D not certain. The CDR3 contains 15 residues. CDR1 and CDR2 (germline): SEHNR, FQNEAQ (reference sequence).

This clonotype is labeled as medium-sized (0.01 to 0.1%). The chain has TRBV11-2 and TRBJ1-4; D gene unclear. Trimming removed 1 base from V and 8 bases from J, with 17 bases in between. The CDR3 is 16 residues long. Germline V CDR1 and CDR2: SGHAT, FQNNGV. The CDR3 sequence: CASSLGLLSSGEKLFF. DNA of the CDR3: TGTGCCAGCAGCTTAGGCCTCCTTTCCTCTGGAGAAAAACTGTTTTTT. Combining the CDR3 with reference TRBV11-2 and TRBJ1-4 gives the whole variable domain EAGVAQSPRYKIIEKRQSVAFWCNPISGHATLYWYQQILGQGPKLLIQFQNNGVVDDSQLPKDRFSAERLKGVDSTLKIQPAKLEDSAVYLCASSLGLLSSGEKLFFGSGTQLSVL.

On this clonotype itself: One junction end does not reproduce the germline sequence, and a read error may be involved. The V call is TRBV11-1, the J call TRBJ2-2; possibly TRBD2 for D (5 bases). This CDR3 has 17 amino acids. The germline gives CDR1 SGHAT, CDR2 FQDESV (reference sequence). CDR3 protein: CARRRRTGSANSGELFF. CDR3 nucleotide sequence: TGTGCCAGGAGGAGAAGAACGGGATCCGCGAACTCCGGGGAGCTGTTTTTT.

In its sample, this clonotype was seen many times. The chain uses TRBV10-3 and TRBJ1-2, with a tentative D call TRBD1 (5 bases). Germline V gene sequence: CDR1 ENHRY, CDR2 SYGVKD. The CDR3 loop spans 12 amino acids. Trimming stripped 7 bases from V and 4 bases from J, with 10 bases between. DNA for the CDR3: TGTGCCATCACCGAAGACAGCTATGGCTACACCTTC. It translates to CAITEDSYGYTF.

The chain links TRBV6-6 to TRBJ2-1, with 8 nucleotides matching TRBD2. CDR3 size: 13 residues. From germline, CDR1 is MNHNY and CDR2 SVGAGI (reference sequence). The CDR3 spells CTTRPPGGGEQFF. CDR3 in DNA: TGTACCACACGTCCCCCGGGGGGGGGTGAGCAGTTCTTC.

In regard to this clonotype: This sequence may be a read error, since a much larger clone differs from it by one base. The chain combines TRBV30 with TRBJ2-3; D remains unclear. This CDR3 is built from 14 residues. Germline assignment: CDR1 GTSNPN and CDR2 SVGIG (reference sequence). Trimming removed 5 bases at V and 2 bases at J, with 14 bases between. CDR3 residues: CAWSRGSTTDTQYF. Written as DNA, the CDR3 is TGTGCCTGGTCCAGAGGCAGTACCACAGATACGCAGTATTTT.

Many counts were recorded for this clonotype. The chain has TRBV6-1 and TRBJ2-7; 8 bases match TRBD1. V shed 2 bases and J 3 bases; nucleotides not matched to a gene: 3. This CDR3 comprises 14 residues. Germline V gene data show CDR1 as MNHNS and CDR2 as SASEGT. The CDR3 DNA follows: TGTGCCAGCAGTGAAACAGGGGGATTCTACGAGCAGTACTTC. Translation gives CASSETGGFYEQYF.

By frequency in the sample, this clonotype is medium-sized. This chain uses TRBV11-2 with TRBJ2-2; D unresolved. Between the trimmed V and J ends, which lost 5 bases and 2 bases, there was a span of 6 bases. The CDR3 extends over 13 amino acids. Germline loops: CDR1 SGHAT, CDR2 FQNNGV. In DNA, the CDR3 is TGTGCCAGCAGCCATGGCAACACCGGGGAGCTGTTTTTT. This translates into CASSHGNTGELFF.